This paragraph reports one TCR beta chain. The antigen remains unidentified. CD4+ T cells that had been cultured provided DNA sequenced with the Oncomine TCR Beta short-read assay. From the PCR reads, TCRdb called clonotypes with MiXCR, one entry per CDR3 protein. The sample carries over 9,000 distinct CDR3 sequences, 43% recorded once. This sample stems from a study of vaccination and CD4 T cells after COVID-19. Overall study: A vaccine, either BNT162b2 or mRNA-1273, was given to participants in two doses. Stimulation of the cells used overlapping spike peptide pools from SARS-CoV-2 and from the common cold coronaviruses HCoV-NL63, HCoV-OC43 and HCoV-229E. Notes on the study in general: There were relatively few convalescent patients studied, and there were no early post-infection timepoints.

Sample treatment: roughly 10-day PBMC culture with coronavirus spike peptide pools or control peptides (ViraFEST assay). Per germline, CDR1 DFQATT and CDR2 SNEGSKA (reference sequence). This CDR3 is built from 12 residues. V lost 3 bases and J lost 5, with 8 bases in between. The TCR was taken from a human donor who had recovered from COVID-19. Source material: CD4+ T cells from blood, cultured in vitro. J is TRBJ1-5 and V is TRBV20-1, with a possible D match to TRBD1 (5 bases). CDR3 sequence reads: CSARGLDQPQHF. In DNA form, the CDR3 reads TGCAGTGCTAGGGGGCTCGATCAGCCCCAGCATTTT.